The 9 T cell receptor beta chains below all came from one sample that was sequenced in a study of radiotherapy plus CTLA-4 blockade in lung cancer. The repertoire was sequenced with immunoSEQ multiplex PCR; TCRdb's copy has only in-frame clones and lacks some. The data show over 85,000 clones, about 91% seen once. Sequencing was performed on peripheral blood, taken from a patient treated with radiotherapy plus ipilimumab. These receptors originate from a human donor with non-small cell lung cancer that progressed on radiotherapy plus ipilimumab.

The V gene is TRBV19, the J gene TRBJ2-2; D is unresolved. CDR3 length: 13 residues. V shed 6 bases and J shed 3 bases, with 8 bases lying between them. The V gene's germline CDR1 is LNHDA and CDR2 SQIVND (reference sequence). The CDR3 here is CASRNRYTGELFF. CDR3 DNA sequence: TGTGCCAGTAGGAACCGGTACACCGGGGAGCTGTTTTTT.

This chain's CDR3 is CASSFYAGTSGNTIYF. As DNA, the CDR3 is TGTGCCAGCAGCTTCTATGCCGGGACGTCTGGAAACACCATATATTTT. This sequence joins TRBV7-9 and TRBJ1-3, with a weak D call TRBD1 (5 bases). The germline V and J ends were trimmed by 3 bases and 1 base, with 13 bases remaining between them. Germline CDR1 SEHNR, CDR2 FQNEAQ (reference sequence). CDR3 length: 16 residues.

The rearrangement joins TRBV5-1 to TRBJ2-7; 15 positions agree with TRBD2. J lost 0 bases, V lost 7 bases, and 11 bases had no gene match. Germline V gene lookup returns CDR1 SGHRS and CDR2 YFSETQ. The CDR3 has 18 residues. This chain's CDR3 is CASRGGLAGGGDSYEQYF. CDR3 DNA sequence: TGCGCCAGCCGAGGGGGACTAGCGGGAGGAGGGGACTCCTACGAGCAGTACTTC. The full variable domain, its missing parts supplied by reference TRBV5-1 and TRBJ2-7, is KAGVTQTPRYLIKTRGQQVTLSCSPISGHRSVSWYQQTPGQGLQFLFEYFSETQRNKGNFPGRFSGRQFSNSRSEMNVSTLELGDSALYLCASRGGLAGGGDSYEQYFGPGTRLTVT.

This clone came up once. The DNA of the CDR3 is TGTGCCAGCAGTGAAGTTCCAGGGCCCTATGGCTACACCTTC. Its translation: CASSEVPGPYGYTF. The J gene is TRBJ1-2, the V gene TRBV2; TRBD1 might be the D (5 bases). Germline V CDR1 and CDR2: SNHLY, FYNNEI. The ends were cut back, 1 base at V and 4 bases at J, with 10 bases in the middle. The CDR3 runs 14 residues. The complete variable domain, with remaining parts taken from reference TRBV2 and TRBJ1-2, reads EPEVTQTPSHQVTQMGQEVILRCVPISNHLYFYWYRQILGQKVEFLVSFYNNEISEKSEIFDDQFSVERPDGSNFTLKIRSTKLEDSAMYFCASSEVPGPYGYTFGSGTRLTVV.

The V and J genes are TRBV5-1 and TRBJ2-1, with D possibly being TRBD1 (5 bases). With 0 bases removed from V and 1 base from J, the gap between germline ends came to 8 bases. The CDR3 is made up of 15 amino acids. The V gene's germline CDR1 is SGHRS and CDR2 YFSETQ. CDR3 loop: CASSLVAGSYNEQFF. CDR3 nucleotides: TGCGCCAGCAGCTTGGTGGCAGGGTCCTACAATGAGCAGTTCTTC.

The chain's CDR3 is CAISRQINNEQFF. The CDR3 DNA is TGTGCCATCAGTCGACAGATAAACAATGAGCAGTTCTTC. This chain joins TRBV10-3 and TRBJ2-1; maybe TRBD1 (5 bases). Trimming left V 5 bases short and J 5 bases short, with 10 bases between. The CDR3 spans 13 residues. CDR1 is ENHRY, CDR2 SYGVKD, per germline.

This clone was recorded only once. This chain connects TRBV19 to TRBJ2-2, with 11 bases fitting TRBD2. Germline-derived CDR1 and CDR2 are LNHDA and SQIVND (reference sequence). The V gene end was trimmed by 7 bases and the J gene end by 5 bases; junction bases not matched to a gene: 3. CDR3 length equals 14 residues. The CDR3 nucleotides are TGTGCCAGTACCTTAGCGGGAGGGACCGGGGAGCTGTTTTTT. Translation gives CASTLAGGTGELFF.

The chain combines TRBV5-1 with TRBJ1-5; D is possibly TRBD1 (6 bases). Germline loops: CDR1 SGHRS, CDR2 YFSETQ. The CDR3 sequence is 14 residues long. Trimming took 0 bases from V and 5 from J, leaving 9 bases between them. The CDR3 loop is CASSLVSGDQPQHF. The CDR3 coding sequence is TGCGCCAGCAGCTTGGTTTCAGGGGATCAGCCCCAGCATTTT.

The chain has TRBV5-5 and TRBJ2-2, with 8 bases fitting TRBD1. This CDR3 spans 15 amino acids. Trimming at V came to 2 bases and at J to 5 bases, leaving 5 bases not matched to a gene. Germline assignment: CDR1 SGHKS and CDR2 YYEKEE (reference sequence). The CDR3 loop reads CASSFGTGGTGELFF. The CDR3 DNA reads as TGTGCCAGCAGCTTCGGCACAGGGGGTACCGGGGAGCTGTTTTTT.